This T cell receptor (beta chain) was captured by sequencing in a study of T cell changes during pregnancy in multiple sclerosis. This table comes from immunoSEQ multiplex PCR, and its TCRdb copy is limited to in-frame clones, with some not included. The sample has fewer than 70,000 clones, under 95% seen once. Trimming took off 3 bases at V and 4 bases at J, with 10 bases between the two ends. CDR1 and CDR2 from the germline V gene are SGHRS and YFSETQ. This CDR3 is built from 13 residues. The sequences come from peripheral blood, collected in the third trimester of pregnancy. This clonotype originated in a female donor with multiple sclerosis, enrolled in a pregnancy study. The chain combines TRBV5-1 with TRBJ1-1; TRBD1 is a possible D gene (6 bases). DNA for the CDR3: TGCGCCAGCAGCTCCACAGGGACCACTGAAGCTTTCTTT. Protein: CASSSTGTTEAFF.